The clone carrying this T cell receptor (beta chain) was recorded at least ten times. This entry is derived from a study of regulatory T cells in long-lasting Graves disease. The wider study: In persistent Graves' disease, antithyroid drugs had been taken for over 5 years and TSH receptor antibodies stayed positive.

In building TCR beta libraries, iRepertoire HTBI primers were used together with Arm-PCR of CDR3 regions. TCRdb redid the calling of the multiplex PCR reads with MiXCR, one entry per CDR3 protein. The table lists around 400,000 distinct CDR3 sequences, roughly 24% of them singletons. Stated time point: persistent/refractory GD, antithyroid drugs over 5 years with positive TRAb. PBMCs were the source of the RNA used for TCR sequencing. The authors drew patients from an endocrinology department in Xi'an, China. V lost 5 bases, J lost 8 bases, and 15 bases lay in between. This CDR3 is built from 14 residues.

This sample comprised peripheral blood mononuclear cells (PBMCs), obtained when the disease was refractory, from a patient treated with antithyroid drugs. The TCR sequence derives from a woman between 40 and 55 years old with Graves disease. This sequence joins TRBV12-3 or TRBV12-4 and TRBJ2-2, with a possible D match to TRBD1 (7 bases). The DNA for the CDR3 is TGTGCCAGCAGTCGGCAGGGGGGAAGGGGGGAGCTGTTTTTT. Its protein is CASSRQGGRGELFF.